The present entry profiles one T cell receptor (beta chain) with its context. No antigen is known for it. Trimming left V 6 bases short and J 2 bases short, with 13 bases between. The CDR3 length is 14 residues. CDR1 LNHDA and CDR2 SQIVND come from the germline V gene (reference sequence). Some clones are missing from TCRdb's copy, which holds only in-frame ones; the method was immunoSEQ multiplex PCR. The sample has 95,000 to 150,000 clones, roughly 90% seen once. The data are from a study of cytomegalovirus exposure and HLA in healthy donors. Study-level results: Reported performance of the classifier showed diagnosis of cytomegalovirus status with high specificity and sensitivity.

A roughly 120-subject validation cohort, separate from the roughly 680-subject first cohort, supplied the donors. This rearrangement joins TRBV19 to TRBJ1-1; D not resolved. The specimen sequenced was PBMCs. The receptor comes from a woman in her late teens or twenties in good health and CMV-seronegative. The CDR3: CASRSSGVNTEAFF. The CDR3 nucleotides are TGTGCCAGTAGGTCCTCCGGGGTAAACACTGAAGCTTTCTTT.